This T cell receptor (beta chain) was found in a study of blood T cell repertoires in COVID-19. Study summary: The cDNA or gDNA used as material had been derived from T cells, B-cell-depleted T cells, or PBMCs.

The germline V gene has CDR1 MNHEY and CDR2 SMNVEV (reference sequence). V was pared by 5 bases and J by 3 bases, with 9 bases of the junction left unmatched. This CDR3 region has 15 residues. This clone was seen only once. Seattle participants joined during active infection and were tracked over time. Per the original data handling: Reference gene primer amplification yielded estimated nucleated cell counts. This table comes from immunoSEQ multiplex PCR, and its TCRdb copy is limited to in-frame clones, with some not included. V and J calls and clone size are given by that table; D and trimming were obtained from the DNA. The sample carries just over 150,000 clones, 82% recorded once.

The clonotype originates from a middle-aged woman with COVID-19, enrolled during active disease. This chain links TRBV27 with TRBJ2-7; TRBD1 aligns across 8 bases. The specimen sequenced was peripheral blood. CDR3 DNA: TGTGCCAGCAGTACCCCTGCAGGGGGCCACTACGAGCAGTACTTC. Translated, it gives CASSTPAGGHYEQYF.